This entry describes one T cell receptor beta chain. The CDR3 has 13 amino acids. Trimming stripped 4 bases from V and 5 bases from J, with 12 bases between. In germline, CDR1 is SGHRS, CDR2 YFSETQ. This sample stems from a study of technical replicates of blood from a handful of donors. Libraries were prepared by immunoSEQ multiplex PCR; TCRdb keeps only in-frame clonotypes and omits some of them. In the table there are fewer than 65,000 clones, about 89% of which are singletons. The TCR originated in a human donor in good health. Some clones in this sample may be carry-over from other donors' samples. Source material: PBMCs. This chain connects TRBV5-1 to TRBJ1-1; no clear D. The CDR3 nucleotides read TGCGCCAGCAGCGAGAGTGGCGGGACTGAAGCTTTCTTT. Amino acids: CASSESGGTEAFF.